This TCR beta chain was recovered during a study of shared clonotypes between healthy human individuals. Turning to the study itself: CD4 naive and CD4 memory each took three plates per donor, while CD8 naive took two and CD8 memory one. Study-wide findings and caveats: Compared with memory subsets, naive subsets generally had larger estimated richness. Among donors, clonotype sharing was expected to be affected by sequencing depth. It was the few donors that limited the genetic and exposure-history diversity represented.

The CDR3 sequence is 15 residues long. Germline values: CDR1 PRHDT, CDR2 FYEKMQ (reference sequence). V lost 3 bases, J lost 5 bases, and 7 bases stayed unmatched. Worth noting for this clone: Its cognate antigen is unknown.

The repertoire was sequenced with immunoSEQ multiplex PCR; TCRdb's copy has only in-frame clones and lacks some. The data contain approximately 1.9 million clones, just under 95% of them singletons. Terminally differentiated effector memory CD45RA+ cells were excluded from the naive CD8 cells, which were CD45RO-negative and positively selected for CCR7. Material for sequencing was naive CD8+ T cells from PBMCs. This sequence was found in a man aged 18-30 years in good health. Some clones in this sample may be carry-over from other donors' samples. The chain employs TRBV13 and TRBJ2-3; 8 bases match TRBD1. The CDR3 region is CASSLRQGAQDTQYF. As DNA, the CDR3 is TGTGCCAGCAGCTTGCGGCAGGGGGCGCAAGATACGCAGTATTTT.